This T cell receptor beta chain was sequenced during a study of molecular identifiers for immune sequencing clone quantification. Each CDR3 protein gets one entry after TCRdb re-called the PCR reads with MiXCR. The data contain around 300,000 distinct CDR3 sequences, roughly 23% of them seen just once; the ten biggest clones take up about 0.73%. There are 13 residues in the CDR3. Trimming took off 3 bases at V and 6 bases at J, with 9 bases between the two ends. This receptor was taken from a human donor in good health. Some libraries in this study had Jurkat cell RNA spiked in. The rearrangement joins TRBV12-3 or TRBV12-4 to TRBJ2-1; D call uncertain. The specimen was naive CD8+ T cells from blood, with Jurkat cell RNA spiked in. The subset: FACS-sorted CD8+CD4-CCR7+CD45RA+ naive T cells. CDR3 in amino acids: CASSFQVLNEQFF. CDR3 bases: TGTGCCAGCAGTTTTCAGGTACTCAATGAGCAGTTCTTC.